This TCR beta chain was retrieved from a study of cytomegalovirus exposure and HLA in healthy donors. This clone has only one observation. Vbeta (60) and Jbeta (13) primers were used in the PCR. The table came from immunoSEQ multiplex PCR; TCRdb's copy has only in-frame clones and leaves some out. The profile covers 200,000 to 300,000 clones, with 84% appearing a single time and about 2% taken by the ten largest. Germline lookup yields CDR1 MNHNY and CDR2 SVGAGI (reference sequence). V lost 2 bases to trimming and J lost 6 bases; unmatched junction nucleotides: 8. The CDR3 is 15 amino acids. The chain is built from TRBV6-6 and TRBJ2-7; 9 bases agree with TRBD1. Sequencing was carried out using PBMCs. This clonotype was obtained from a woman in her forties in good health and CMV-seropositive. The CDR3 DNA reads TGTGCCAGCAGTTACCCCGGACAGGGGATGGCCGAGCAGTACTTC. It is translated as CASSYPGQGMAEQYF.